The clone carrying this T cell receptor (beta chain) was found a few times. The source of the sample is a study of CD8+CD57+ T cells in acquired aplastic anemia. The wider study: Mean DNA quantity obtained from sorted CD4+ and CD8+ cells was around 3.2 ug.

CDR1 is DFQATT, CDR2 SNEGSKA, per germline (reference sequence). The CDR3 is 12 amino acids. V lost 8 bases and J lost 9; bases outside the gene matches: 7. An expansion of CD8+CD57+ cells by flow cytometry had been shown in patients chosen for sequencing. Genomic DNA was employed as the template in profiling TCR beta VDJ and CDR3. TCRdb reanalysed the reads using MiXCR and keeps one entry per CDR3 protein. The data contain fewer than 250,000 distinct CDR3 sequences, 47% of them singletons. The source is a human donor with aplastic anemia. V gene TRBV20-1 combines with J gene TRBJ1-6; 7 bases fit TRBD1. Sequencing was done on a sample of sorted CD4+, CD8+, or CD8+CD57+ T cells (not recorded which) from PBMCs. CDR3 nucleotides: TGCAGTACAGGGGCAGGGGGTTCACCCCTCCACTTT. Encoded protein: CSTGAGGSPLHF.